Presented here are 3 T cell receptor beta chains from one specimen sequenced in a study of cytomegalovirus exposure and HLA in healthy donors. Primers: 60 Vbeta forward and 13 Jbeta reverse. Profiling relied on immunoSEQ multiplex PCR, and the TCRdb table lists in-frame clones only, not all of them. Of 200,000 to 250,000 clones in the sample, more than 75% were seen once. Sequencing was carried out using PBMCs. All receptors derive from a human donor in good health.

The V gene is TRBV11-2, the J gene TRBJ2-2; D possibly corresponds to TRBD2 (6 bases). From germline, CDR1 is SGHAT and CDR2 FQNNGV. CDR3 length: 12 amino acids. V shed 11 bases and J shed 4 bases, with 11 bases lying between them. CDR3 coding DNA: TGTGCCCACGGCGGGGTCACCGGGGAGCTGTTTTTT. Protein sequence: CAHGGVTGELFF.

The chain has TRBV27 and TRBJ2-3; D perhaps matches TRBD2 (6 bases). CDR3 length equals 15 residues. Trimming pared 6 bases from V and 2 bases from J, leaving 15 bases between. The germline V gene encodes CDR1 MNHEY and CDR2 SMNVEV (reference sequence). The CDR3 here is CASSGDFSITDTQYF. CDR3 DNA: TGTGCCAGCAGCGGGGACTTCTCTATCACAGATACGCAGTATTTT.

The chain links TRBV29-1 to TRBJ2-3; 9 positions agree with TRBD1. This CDR3 is 13 amino acids long. CDR1 SQVTM and CDR2 ANQGSEA come from the germline V gene. The junction had 6 bases not matched to a gene; V was cut back by 4 bases and J by 7 bases. Here the CDR3 DNA reads TGCAGCGTTGGGGGGACAGGGATAAATACGCAGTATTTT. Protein sequence: CSVGGTGINTQYF.